These 20 T cell receptor beta chains were sequenced from one sample in a study of vaccination and CD4 T cells after COVID-19. No antigen has been identified for these receptors. Scientists ran DNA taken from cultured CD4+ T cells through the Oncomine TCR Beta short-read assay for sequencing. Genomic DNA was isolated from cultured CD4+ T cells. TCRdb itself ran the PCR reads through MiXCR, one entry per CDR3 protein. The data hold several thousand distinct CDR3 sequences, with around 28% observed a single time. The sample's treatment: approximately nine-day PBMC culture with coronavirus spike peptide pools or control peptides (ViraFEST assay). Those CD4+ T cells from the unexposed donor predate the COVID-19 pandemic (2011-2018). The specimen sequenced was CD4+ T cells from blood, cultured in vitro. These receptors were obtained from a human donor in good health.

In its sample, this clonotype is medium-sized. The chain links TRBV20-1 to TRBJ2-2; D perhaps matches TRBD1 (5 bases). The CDR3 loop spans 13 amino acids. Per germline, CDR1 DFQATT and CDR2 SNEGSKA (reference sequence). V shed 2 bases and J shed 4 bases, with 8 bases lying between them. CDR3 nucleotide sequence: TGCAGTGCTAGAAGGGGATCCACCGGGGAGCTGTTTTTT. It encodes CSARRGSTGELFF.

This clonotype was detected a few times. This chain links TRBV5-1 with TRBJ1-5, with 7 nucleotides matching TRBD1. CDR1 and CDR2 (germline): SGHRS, YFSETQ. J gave up 2 bases and V 4 bases, and 6 bases lay outside the gene matches. This CDR3 has 15 residues. The CDR3 spells CASSATGDGNQPQHF. The DNA for the CDR3 is TGCGCCAGCAGCGCCACAGGGGATGGCAATCAGCCCCAGCATTTT. The entire variable domain, with the rest obtained from reference TRBV5-1 and TRBJ1-5, is as follows: KAGVTQTPRYLIKTRGQQVTLSCSPISGHRSVSWYQQTPGQGLQFLFEYFSETQRNKGNFPGRFSGRQFSNSRSEMNVSTLELGDSALYLCASSATGDGNQPQHFGDGTRLSIL.

The chain couples TRBV28 to TRBJ1-2, with 9 bases lining up with TRBD1. CDR3 length: 14 amino acids. Germline lookup yields CDR1 MDHEN and CDR2 SYDVKM. Unmatched junction bases numbered 10, after V lost 6 bases and J lost 8 bases. CDR3 region: CASRLTGGARGYTF. As DNA, the CDR3 is TGTGCCAGCAGGCTAACAGGGGGCGCAAGAGGCTACACCTTC.

The chain links TRBV20-1 to TRBJ2-3; TRBD2 matches at 9 bases. J was trimmed by 0 bases and V by 1 base; bases with no gene match: 11. CDR1 DFQATT and CDR2 SNEGSKA come from the germline V gene (reference sequence). The CDR3 loop spans 18 amino acids. The CDR3 DNA sequence: TGCAGTGCTAGAGTCCCCTCCCCTAGCGGGACTAGCACAGATACGCAGTATTTT. This sequence encodes CSARVPSPSGTSTDTQYF.

The V and J genes are TRBV7-2 and TRBJ2-1, with TRBD2 identical over 14 bases. Trimming took 1 base from V and 13 from J; bases not matched to a gene: 12. The CDR3 has 17 amino acids. Germline V gene sequence: CDR1 SGHTA, CDR2 FQGNSA. The CDR3 here is CASSLVPTGLAGADQFF. The CDR3 DNA is TGTGCCAGCAGCTTAGTCCCGACGGGACTAGCGGGAGCCGATCAGTTCTTC.

The chain recombines TRBV28 with TRBJ1-1, with a weak D call TRBD1 (5 bases). The germline V and J ends were trimmed by 2 bases and 0 bases, with 10 bases remaining between them. The CDR3 has 15 residues. The germline CDR1 and CDR2 sequences are MDHEN and SYDVKM. CDR3 sequence reads: CASSLKGSMNTEAFF. DNA of the CDR3: TGTGCCAGCAGTTTAAAGGGGTCTATGAACACTGAAGCTTTCTTT.

V is TRBV7-9 and J is TRBJ2-2, with D perhaps assigned TRBD1 or TRBD2 (5 bases each). Trimming shortened V by 0 bases and J by 0 bases, and 5 bases separated the two germline ends. CDR3 length equals 15 residues. Germline V gene lookup returns CDR1 SEHNR and CDR2 FQNEAQ (reference sequence). The CDR3 DNA sequence: TGTGCCAGCAGCTTAGCGGGGGCGAACACCGGGGAGCTGTTTTTT. Amino acid sequence: CASSLAGANTGELFF.

This chain uses TRBV11-2 with TRBJ1-2; no definite D call. Trimming pared 0 bases from V and 3 bases from J, leaving 11 bases between. The V gene's germline CDR1 is SGHAT and CDR2 FQNNGV. This CDR3 is 15 amino acids long. The chain's CDR3 is CASSLDKDGYYGYTF. DNA of the CDR3: TGTGCCAGCAGCTTAGATAAGGACGGATACTATGGCTACACCTTC.

This clonotype was seen more than once but under ten times. J is TRBJ2-6 and V is TRBV6-1; D is uncertain. The CDR3 loop spans 13 amino acids. Germline V gene lookup returns CDR1 MNHNS and CDR2 SASEGT. V was trimmed by 6 bases and J by 3 bases, leaving 6 bases between them. In DNA form, the CDR3 reads TGTGCCAGCAGACCGGATGGGGCCAACGTCCTGACTTTC. It translates to CASRPDGANVLTF.

The CDR3 protein is CASSLGGQFERETQYF. As DNA, the CDR3 is TGTGCCAGCAGCCTCGGAGGACAGTTCGAGAGGGAGACCCAGTACTTC. This chain connects TRBV7-9 to TRBJ2-5, with a possible D match to TRBD1 (6 bases). Trimming shortened V by 5 bases and J by 5 bases, and 21 bases separated the two germline ends. Per germline, CDR1 SEHNR and CDR2 FQNEAQ (reference sequence). The CDR3 is 16 residues long.

This clonotype is labeled as medium-sized. The chain joins TRBV7-2 to TRBJ1-2; D uncertain. Trimming removed 1 base at V and 3 bases at J, with 9 bases between. Germline V gene data show CDR1 as SGHTA and CDR2 as FQGNSA. The length of the CDR3 is 14 residues. The CDR3 region has the DNA TGTGCCAGCAGCTTAGATAACGGTGACTATGGCTACACCTTC. Translation: CASSLDNGDYGYTF.

The table lists this clonotype with a few counts. The genes are TRBV28 and TRBJ1-2; the D is unclear. The length of the CDR3 is 13 residues. Germline V gives CDR1 MDHEN, CDR2 SYDVKM. The V gene lost 4 bases and the J gene lost 1 base, with 7 bases spanning the gap. Here the CDR3 DNA reads TGTGCCAGCAGTTCCAGCTTTAACTATGGCTACACCTTC. Translating it yields CASSSSFNYGYTF.

V is TRBV7-2 and J is TRBJ2-6, with D possibly matching TRBD1 (6 bases). CDR1 is SGHTA and CDR2 is FQGNSA in the germline V gene. Trimming stripped 7 bases from V and 2 bases from J, with 15 bases between. This CDR3 has 16 amino acids. The CDR3 nucleotides read TGTGCCAGCACCCTAATAGGGGGTACTGGGGCCAACGTCCTGACTTTC. It codes for CASTLIGGTGANVLTF.

This clonotype was seen more than once but under ten times. The V call is TRBV7-2, the J call TRBJ1-1; D gene unclear. V shed 4 bases and J shed 4 bases, with 13 bases lying between them. This CDR3 comprises 14 residues. Germline V lookup: CDR1 SGHTA, CDR2 FQGNSA. As DNA, the CDR3 is TGTGCCAGCAGCTACCAACTCAAGGGCACTGAAGCTTTCTTT. Translation: CASSYQLKGTEAFF.

The J gene is TRBJ2-1, the V gene TRBV7-9; weak D call: TRBD2 (7 bases). The CDR3 is made up of 15 amino acids. CDR1 is SEHNR and CDR2 is FQNEAQ in the germline V gene (reference sequence). V was pared by 3 bases and J by 8 bases, with 17 bases between. The chain's CDR3 is CASSFSTGRGYEQFF. The CDR3 region has the DNA TGTGCCAGCAGCTTCTCCACAGGGAGGGGGTATGAGCAGTTCTTC. The entire variable domain, with the rest obtained from reference TRBV7-9 and TRBJ2-1, is as follows: DTGVSQNPRHKITKRGQNVTFRCDPISEHNRLYWYRQTLGQGPEFLTYFQNEAQLEKSRLLSDRFSAERPKGSFSTLEIQRTEQGDSAMYLCASSFSTGRGYEQFFGPGTRLTVL.

This clonotype was seen a few times. J is TRBJ1-5 and V is TRBV7-9, with D tentatively TRBD1 (5 bases). This CDR3 is built from 15 residues. V was trimmed by 1 base and J by 0 bases, leaving 7 bases between them. Germline V lookup: CDR1 SEHNR, CDR2 FQNEAQ (reference sequence). The CDR3 region is CASSLGGNSNQPQHF. The CDR3 DNA follows: TGTGCCAGCAGCTTAGGGGGGAATAGCAATCAGCCCCAGCATTTT.

This rearrangement joins TRBV6-5 to TRBJ2-5, with 10 bases aligning to TRBD2. With V trimmed by 0 bases and J by 7 bases, 8 bases remained unmatched. CDR1 and CDR2 from the germline V gene are MNHEY and SVGAGI. The CDR3 loop spans 16 amino acids. The CDR3 region is CASSYSWTSGKGTQYF. The CDR3 DNA sequence: TGTGCCAGCAGTTACTCTTGGACTAGCGGAAAGGGGACCCAGTACTTC.

The V and J genes are TRBV6-1 and TRBJ1-2, with D unclear. Germline V gene data show CDR1 as MNHNS and CDR2 as SASEGT. The CDR3 is made up of 15 amino acids. The V and J ends lost 0 bases and 4 bases respectively, with 12 bases between them. In nucleotides, the CDR3 is TGTGCCAGCAGTGAAGCACGGGATGGGATCTATGGCTACACCTTC. Translation: CASSEARDGIYGYTF.

The chain carries TRBV18 and TRBJ2-1; 12 bases line up with TRBD2. Trimming removed 2 bases from V and 11 bases from J; junction bases left unmatched: 1. The CDR3 contains 13 residues. The germline V gene has CDR1 KGHSH and CDR2 LQKENI. CDR3 residues: CASSPWTSGKQFF. The CDR3 DNA follows: TGTGCCAGCTCACCATGGACTAGCGGGAAGCAGTTCTTC. Using reference TRBV18 and TRBJ2-1 for the parts outside the CDR3, the full variable domain is NAGVMQNPRHLVRRRGQEARLRCSPMKGHSHVYWYRQLPEEGLKFMVYLQKENIIDESGMPKERFSAEFPKEGPSILRIQQVVRGDSAAYFCASSPWTSGKQFFGPGTRLTVL.

The rearrangement uses TRBV24-1 and TRBJ2-2; the D gene could be TRBD1 or TRBD2 (5 bases each). CDR1 and CDR2 from the germline V gene are KGHDR and SFDVKD. Trimming left V 7 bases short and J 1 base short, with 12 bases between. CDR3 size: 15 residues. CDR3 nucleotides: TGTGCCACCAGCAAAGAGAGGGGGAACACCGGGGAGCTGTTTTTT. Translation: CATSKERGNTGELFF.